These 18 T cell receptor beta chains came from one sample sequenced in a study of blood T cell repertoires in COVID-19. Assay: immunoSEQ multiplex PCR; the TCRdb copy retains only in-frame clones and omits some. The data contain 410,000 or so clones, approximately 90% of them singletons. Specimen: peripheral blood. The receptors were gathered from a woman in her thirties or forties with COVID-19, enrolled during active disease.

The rearrangement uses TRBV21-1 and TRBJ2-7; the D call of TRBD1 is as the table states it, not checked on the DNA. TRBV21-1 is a documented pseudogene. The CDR3 has 22 residues. The CDR3 region is CASSKETGTVTHLHTIPYEQYF. The CDR3 DNA is TGTGCCAGCAGCAAAGAGACAGGAACAGTAACTCACCTCCATACGATACCATACGAGCAGTACTTC.

This sequence joins TRBV7-3 and TRBJ1-1; TRBD1 matches 10 bases. The CDR3 contains 17 residues. Germline CDR1 reads SGHTA; CDR2 reads FQGTGA. The J segment lost 0 bases and the V segment lost 5 bases, leaving 9 bases of the junction unmatched. CDR3 region: CASSLRDRGRMNTEAFF. In nucleotides, the CDR3 is TGTGCCAGCAGCCTCCGGGACAGGGGACGGATGAACACTGAAGCTTTCTTT.

This chain links TRBV10-3 with TRBJ1-1; TRBD1 aligns across 8 bases. The germline V gene has CDR1 ENHRY and CDR2 SYGVKD. The CDR3 contains 12 residues. The junction had 4 bases not matched to a gene; V was cut back by 5 bases and J by 8 bases. The CDR3 region is CAISQGAGEAFF. Here the CDR3 DNA reads TGTGCCATCAGTCAGGGGGCCGGGGAAGCTTTCTTT.

The chain employs TRBV9 and TRBJ1-3; unclear D gene. Germline V gene lookup returns CDR1 SGDLS and CDR2 YYNGEE. Trimming cost V 0 bases and J 1 base, with 2 bases left between them. This CDR3 is 13 amino acids long. The CDR3 DNA sequence: TGTGCCAGCAGCGTAGCTTCTGGAAACACCATATATTTT. This translates into CASSVASGNTIYF.

J is TRBJ2-5 and V is TRBV14; D is uncertain. In germline, CDR1 is SGHDN, CDR2 FVKESK. V was trimmed by 5 bases and J by 7 bases, leaving 14 bases between them. This CDR3 comprises 13 residues. The CDR3 region has the DNA TGTGCCAGCAGCAAATACCGAGCAGGGACCCAGTACTTC. It encodes CASSKYRAGTQYF.

This chain links TRBV20-1 with TRBJ1-2, with D possibly matching TRBD1 (5 bases). The CDR3 totals 12 residues. CDR1 and CDR2 from the germline V gene are DFQATT and SNEGSKA (reference sequence). V gave up 3 bases and J gave up 8 bases, with 13 bases separating them. CDR3 DNA: TGCAGTGCTAGTTCGGGGGTTGGAGGCTACACCTTC. Amino acids: CSASSGVGGYTF.

The V gene is TRBV5-1, the J gene TRBJ1-1, with a weak D call TRBD1 (5 bases). Trimming pared 4 bases from V and 3 bases from J, leaving 16 bases between. Germline V gene lookup returns CDR1 SGHRS and CDR2 YFSETQ. The CDR3 runs to 15 residues. The CDR3 loop reads CASSVLTGGDTEAFF. The CDR3 coding sequence is TGCGCCAGCAGCGTTTTAACCGGGGGAGACACTGAAGCTTTCTTT.

The chain joins TRBV6-6 to TRBJ2-3; 12 bases are a match to TRBD1. The germline CDR1 and CDR2 sequences are MNHNY and SVGAGI (reference sequence). Germline trimming cut 2 bases from V and 5 bases from J; bases unmatched to any gene: 5. The CDR3 contains 16 residues. CDR3 sequence: CASSYPGQGAEDTQYF. The CDR3 bases are TGTGCCAGCAGTTACCCGGGACAGGGGGCTGAAGATACGCAGTATTTT.

The table lists this clone with a count of one. The chain has TRBV28 and TRBJ1-6; TRBD1 matches 7 bases. The junction had 7 bases not matched to a gene; V was cut back by 5 bases and J by 6 bases. Germline V gene lookup returns CDR1 MDHEN and CDR2 SYDVKM. CDR3 length: 15 residues. The CDR3 DNA reads TGTGCCAGCAGTGACTCGGGACAGATTAATTCACCCCTCCACTTT. Amino acid sequence: CASSDSGQINSPLHF.

J is TRBJ2-6 and V is TRBV28; tentatively, D is TRBD1 (6 bases). CDR3 length: 16 residues. Trimming cost V 5 bases and J 0 bases, with 11 bases left between them. Germline loops: CDR1 MDHEN, CDR2 SYDVKM. The CDR3 spells CASSLQGSSGANVLTF. Here the CDR3 DNA reads TGTGCCAGCAGTCTACAGGGCTCCTCTGGGGCCAACGTCCTGACTTTC.

The genes are TRBV7-8 and TRBJ1-2; no clear D gene. In germline, CDR1 is SGHVS, CDR2 FQNEAQ. The CDR3 contains 15 residues. Trimming took off 5 bases at V and 2 bases at J, with 15 bases between the two ends. The DNA of the CDR3 is TGTGCCAGCAGCCCCCGCGCCGTGATAAACTATGGCTACACCTTC. Its translation is CASSPRAVINYGYTF.

V and J are TRBV10-3 and TRBJ2-2; TRBD1 aligns across 8 bases. This CDR3 has 15 amino acids. The V segment lost 5 bases and the J segment 0 bases; nucleotides outside the gene matches: 2. Looked up from germline, CDR1 is ENHRY and CDR2 is SYGVKD. The chain's CDR3 is CAISPQGANTGELFF. The DNA of the CDR3 is TGTGCCATCAGTCCACAGGGGGCGAACACCGGGGAGCTGTTTTTT.

The chain combines TRBV5-4 with TRBJ1-4; D gene unclear. Trimming took 4 bases from V and 9 from J, leaving 16 bases between them. Germline V CDR1 and CDR2: SGHNT, YYREEE (reference sequence). The CDR3 length is 14 residues. In DNA, the CDR3 is TGTGCCAGCAGCCCCGACCCCTCGCGGAAAAAACTGTTTTTT. Translating gives CASSPDPSRKKLFF. Variable domain in full (rest from reference TRBV5-4 and TRBJ1-4): ETGVTQSPTHLIKTRGQQVTLRCSSQSGHNTVSWYQQALGQGPQFIFQYYREEENGRGNFPPRFSGLQFPNYSSELNVNALELDDSALYLCASSPDPSRKKLFFGSGTQLSVL.

This rearrangement joins TRBV21-1 to TRBJ1-6; no DNA check was done on the table's D call, TRBD1. TRBV21-1 counts as a pseudogene. The CDR3 length is 18 residues. The CDR3 here is CASSPRQAGSSYNSPLHF. The CDR3 nucleotides are TGTGCCAGCAGCCCCCGACAGGCTGGGAGCTCCTATAATTCACCCCTCCACTTT.

The CDR3 reads CASSLGQAYYGYTF. The CDR3, as DNA: TGTGCCAGCAGCTTAGGACAGGCTTACTATGGCTACACCTTC. V gene TRBV7-2 combines with J gene TRBJ1-2; D might be TRBD1 (6 bases). Germline CDR1 SGHTA, CDR2 FQGNSA. The CDR3 length is 14 residues. V was trimmed by 1 base and J by 3 bases, leaving 9 bases between them. The variable domain in full, with the rest retrieved from reference TRBV7-2 and TRBJ1-2, is GAGVSQSPSNKVTEKGKDVELRCDPISGHTALYWYRQSLGQGLEFLIYFQGNSAPDKSGLPSDRFSAERTGGSVSTLTIQRTQQEDSAVYLCASSLGQAYYGYTFGSGTRLTVV.

This sequence joins TRBV27 and TRBJ1-5; 8 bases are a match to TRBD1. V trimming: 3 bases; J trimming: 9 bases; junction bases outside the gene matches: 13. The CDR3 has 16 amino acids. From germline, CDR1 is MNHEY and CDR2 SMNVEV (reference sequence). This CDR3 reads CASSLIGDRPGGPQHF. The CDR3 DNA sequence: TGTGCCAGCAGTTTGATAGGGGACAGGCCCGGGGGGCCCCAGCATTTT.

This chain uses TRBV29-1 with TRBJ1-2; 7 nucleotides match TRBD1. The CDR3 runs to 15 residues. CDR1 and CDR2 (germline): SQVTM, ANQGSEA. V was pared by 3 bases and J by 8 bases, with 15 bases of the junction left unmatched. The CDR3 DNA reads as TGCAGCGTTGACGCTTACTTTAGGGGGCGGGTCGGCTACACCTTC. Protein sequence: CSVDAYFRGRVGYTF. Filled out from reference TRBV29-1 and TRBJ1-2, the complete variable domain reads SAVISQKPSRDICQRGTSLTIQCQVDSQVTMMFWYRQQPGQSLTLIATANQGSEATYESGFVIDKFPISRPNLTFSTLTVSNMSPEDSSIYLCSVDAYFRGRVGYTFGSGTRLTVV.

In this sample, this clone turned up a few times. V is TRBV10-2 and J is TRBJ1-5; D gene uncertain. Germline V gene lookup returns CDR1 WSHSY and CDR2 SAAADI. Trimming left V 7 bases short and J 5 bases short, with 3 bases between. CDR3 length: 10 amino acids. This CDR3 reads CASNYQPQHF. DNA of the CDR3: TGCGCCAGCAACTATCAGCCCCAGCATTTT.